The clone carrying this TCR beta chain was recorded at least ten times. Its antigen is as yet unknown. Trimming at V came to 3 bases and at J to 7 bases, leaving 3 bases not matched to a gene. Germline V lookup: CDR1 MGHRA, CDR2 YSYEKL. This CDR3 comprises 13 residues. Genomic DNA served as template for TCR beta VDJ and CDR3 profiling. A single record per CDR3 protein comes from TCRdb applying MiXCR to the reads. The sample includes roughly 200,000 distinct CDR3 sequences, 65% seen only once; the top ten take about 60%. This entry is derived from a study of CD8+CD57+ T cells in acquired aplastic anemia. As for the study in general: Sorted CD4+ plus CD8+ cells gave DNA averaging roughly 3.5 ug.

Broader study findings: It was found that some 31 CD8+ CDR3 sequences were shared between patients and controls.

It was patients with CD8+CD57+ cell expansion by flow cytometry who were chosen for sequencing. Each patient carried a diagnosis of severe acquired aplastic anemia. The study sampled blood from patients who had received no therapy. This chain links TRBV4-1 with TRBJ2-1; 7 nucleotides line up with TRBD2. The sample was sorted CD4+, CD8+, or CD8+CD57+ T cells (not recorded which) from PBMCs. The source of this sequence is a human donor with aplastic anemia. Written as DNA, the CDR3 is TGCGCCAGCAGCCACCCGGGGGGTAATGAGCAGTTCTTC. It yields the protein CASSHPGGNEQFF.